This entry is about one TCR beta chain. CDR3 length: 15 amino acids. Looked up from germline, CDR1 is SGHDT and CDR2 is YYEEEE. With V trimmed by 4 bases and J by 10 bases, 7 bases remained unmatched. This record comes from a study of OX40 agonist ivuxolimab in advanced cancers. Produced via immunoSEQ multiplex PCR; TCRdb's table is partial and in-frame only. Of approximately 62,000 clones listed, approximately 90% are singletons. The V call is TRBV5-6, the J call TRBJ2-1; 14 nucleotides match TRBD2. This TCR was recovered from an adult with an advanced solid tumor such as melanoma, head and neck, liver or kidney cancer. This sample comprised CD4+ or CD8+ T cells sorted from blood, obtained in a trial of the OX40 agonist ivuxolimab. The CDR3 bases are TGTGCCAGCAGCCCGACTAGCGGGAGGGCCGTAGAGCAGTTCTTC. Encoded protein: CASSPTSGRAVEQFF.